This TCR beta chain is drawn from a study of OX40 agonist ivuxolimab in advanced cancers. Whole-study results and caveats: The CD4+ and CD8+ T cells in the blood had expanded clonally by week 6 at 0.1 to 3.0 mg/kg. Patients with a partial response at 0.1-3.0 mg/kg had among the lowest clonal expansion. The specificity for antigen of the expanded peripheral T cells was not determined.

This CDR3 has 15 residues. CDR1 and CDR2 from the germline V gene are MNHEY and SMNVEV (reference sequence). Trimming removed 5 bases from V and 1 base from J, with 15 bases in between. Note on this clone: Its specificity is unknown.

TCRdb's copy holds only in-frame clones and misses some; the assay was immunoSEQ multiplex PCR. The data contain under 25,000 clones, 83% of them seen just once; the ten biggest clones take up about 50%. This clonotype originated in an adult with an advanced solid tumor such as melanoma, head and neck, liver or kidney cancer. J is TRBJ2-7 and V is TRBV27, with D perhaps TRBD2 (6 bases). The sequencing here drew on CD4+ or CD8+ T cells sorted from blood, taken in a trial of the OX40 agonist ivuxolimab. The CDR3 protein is CASSPLAALSYEQYF. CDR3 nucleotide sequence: TGTGCCAGCAGTCCCTTAGCGGCGCTATCCTACGAGCAGTACTTC.